The T cell receptor (beta chain) under discussion was sequenced for a study of T-cell reconstitution after alpha-beta-depleted transplantation in children. Broader study findings: Surviving recipient T cells and intrathymic progenitors accounted for some patients' high TCRbeta diversity at day 60.

This clonotype was detected a few times. The antigen is not known. Unique molecular identifiers were built into the TCRbeta library. TCRdb fed the PCR reads into MiXCR, producing one record per CDR3 protein. This table holds approximately 190,000 distinct CDR3 sequences, 6.3% found once. The germline CDR1 and CDR2 sequences are SGHTA and FQGNSA. The CDR3 spans 12 residues. V lost 2 bases, J lost 2 bases, and 4 bases lay in between. The TCR comes from a girl younger than two with combined immunodeficiency, due to receive a stem cell transplant. The chain links TRBV7-2 to TRBJ2-7; D call uncertain. The starting material was PBMCs, obtained before TCRalphabeta/CD19-depleted stem cell transplant. The CDR3 spells CASSLLPYEQYF. The CDR3 coding sequence is TGTGCCAGCAGCTTATTGCCCTACGAGCAGTACTTC.